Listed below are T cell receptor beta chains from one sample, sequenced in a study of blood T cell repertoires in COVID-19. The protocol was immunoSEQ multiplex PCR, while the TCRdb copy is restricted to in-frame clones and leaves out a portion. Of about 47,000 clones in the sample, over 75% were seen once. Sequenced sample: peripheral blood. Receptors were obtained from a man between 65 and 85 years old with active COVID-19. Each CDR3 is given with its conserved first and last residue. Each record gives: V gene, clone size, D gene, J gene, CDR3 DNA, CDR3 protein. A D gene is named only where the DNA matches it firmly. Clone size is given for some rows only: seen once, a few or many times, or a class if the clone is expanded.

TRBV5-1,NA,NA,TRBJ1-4,TGCGCCAGCAGCTTGGTCAGGGTGAAAACTAATGAAAAACTGTTTTTT,CASSLVRVKTNEKLFF
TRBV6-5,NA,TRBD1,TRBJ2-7,TGTGCCAGCAGTTATGGGACAGGGAGGCTCGAGCAGTACTTC,CASSYGTGRLEQYF
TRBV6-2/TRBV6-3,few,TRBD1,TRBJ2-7,TGTGCCAGCAGTCGCGGGACAGGGGCGGAAAGCTCCTACGAGCAGTACTTC,CASSRGTGAESSYEQYF
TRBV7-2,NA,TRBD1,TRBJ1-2,TGTGCCACAACCCCAGGGGGGTCCTCGAACTATGGCTACACCTTC,CATTPGGSSNYGYTF
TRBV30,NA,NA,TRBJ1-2,TGTGCCTGGAGTGTCCTCTATGGCTACACCTTC,CAWSVLYGYTF
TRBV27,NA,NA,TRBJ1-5,TGTGCCAGCAGTTTCCAGGGGAGCAATCAGCCCCAGCATTTT,CASSFQGSNQPQHF
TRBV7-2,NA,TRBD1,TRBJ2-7,TGTGCCAGCAGCTTAGCGGGACAGGGAGTTGGCGAGCAGTACTTC,CASSLAGQGVGEQYF
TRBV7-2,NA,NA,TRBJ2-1,TGTGCCAGCAGCTCCACACACAATGAGCAGTTCTTC,CASSSTHNEQFF
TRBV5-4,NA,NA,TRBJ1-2,TGTGCCAGCAGCTTGGCCCGGGGGAATCTTCTCTATGGCTACACCTTC,CASSLARGNLLYGYTF
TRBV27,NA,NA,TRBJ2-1,TGTGCCAGCAGTCCCGACGGGGAGCGCCTCTACTACAATGAGCAGTTCTTC,CASSPDGERLYYNEQFF
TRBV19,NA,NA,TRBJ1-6,TGTGCCAGTAGACCGGAAGGCGGTGGTACTTCACCCCTCCACTTT,CASRPEGGGTSPLHF
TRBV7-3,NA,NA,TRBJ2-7,TGTGCCAGCAGCTCGGGACTTGAGACCGACGAGCAGTACTTC,CASSSGLETDEQYF
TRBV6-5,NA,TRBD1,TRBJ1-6,TGTGCCAGCAGGGACAGGGAAGATTCACCCCTCCACTTT,CASRDREDSPLHF
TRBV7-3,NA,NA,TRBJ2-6,TGTGCCAGCAGCCCACGGGGGACAGCCTTCGGGGCCAACGTCCTGACTTTC,CASSPRGTAFGANVLTF
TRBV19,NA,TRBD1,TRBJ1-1,TGTGCCAGTAGCCTTCGGCAAGACAGGGGTCCTGAAGCTTTCTTT,CASSLRQDRGPEAFF
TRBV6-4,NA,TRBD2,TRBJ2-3,TGTGCCAGCAGTGCGGGGGGTCAAGGTACGCAGTATTTT,CASSAGGQGTQYF
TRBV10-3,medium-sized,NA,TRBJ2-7,TGTGCCACCCAGGGGACGAGCTCCTACGAGCAGTACTTC,CATQGTSSYEQYF
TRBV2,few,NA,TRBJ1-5,TGTGCCAGCACTGAAGGGCAGGTCAACAGCAATCAGCCCCAGCATTTT,CASTEGQVNSNQPQHF
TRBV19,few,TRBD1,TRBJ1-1,TGTGCCACCACCCAGGGGGCCACTGAAGCTTTCTTT,CATTQGATEAFF
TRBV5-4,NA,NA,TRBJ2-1,TGTGCCAGCAGCTTCCCAGACCGACTGGCCATCTCCTACAATGAGCAGTTCTTC,CASSFPDRLAISYNEQFF
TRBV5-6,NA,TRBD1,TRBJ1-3,TGTGCCAGCAGCTCGGACAGGGGAAACACCATATATTTT,CASSSDRGNTIYF
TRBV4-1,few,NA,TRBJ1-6,TGCGCCAGCAGCCAAGACTTTAAGGGGCCCCTCCACTTT,CASSQDFKGPLHF
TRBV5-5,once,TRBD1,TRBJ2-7,TGTGCCAGCAGCCGCACAGGGGGCGCCTCCTACGAGCAGTACTTC,CASSRTGGASYEQYF
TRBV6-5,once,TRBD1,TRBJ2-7,TGTGCCAGCAGTTACCGGGACAGAGGCTCCTACGAGCAGTACTTC,CASSYRDRGSYEQYF
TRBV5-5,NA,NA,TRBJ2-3,TGTGCCAGCAGCTTAGCGGAAGGGGATACGCAGTATTTT,CASSLAEGDTQYF
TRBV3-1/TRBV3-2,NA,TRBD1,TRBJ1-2,TGTGCCAGCAGCCTGACAGGGGACTCTGGCTACACCTTC,CASSLTGDSGYTF
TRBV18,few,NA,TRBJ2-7,TGTGCCAGCCACGGTAGCTCCTACGAGCAGTACTTC,CASHGSSYEQYF
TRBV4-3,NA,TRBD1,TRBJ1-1,TGCGCCAGCAGCCAATCCAGGGGGCTGGGCACTGAAGCTTTCTTT,CASSQSRGLGTEAFF
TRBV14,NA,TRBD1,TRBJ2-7,TGTGCCAGCAGCCAAGGCAGGGGGCATTCCTACGAGCAGTACTTC,CASSQGRGHSYEQYF
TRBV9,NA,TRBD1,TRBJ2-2,TGTGCCAGCAGCGTAACGACCGGGACAGGGGTTTCGGGCGGGGAGCTGTTTTTT,CASSVTTGTGVSGGELFF
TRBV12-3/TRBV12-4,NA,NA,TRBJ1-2,TGTGCCAGCAGTTTGACCCAGGTCTATGGCTACACCTTC,CASSLTQVYGYTF
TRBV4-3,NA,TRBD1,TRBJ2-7,TGCGCCAGCAGCCAAGAATACTGGACAGGGTACGAGCAGTACTTC,CASSQEYWTGYEQYF
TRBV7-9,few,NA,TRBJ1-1,TGTGCCAGCAGCCCCGATCGACTGCTGAACACTGAAGCTTTCTTT,CASSPDRLLNTEAFF
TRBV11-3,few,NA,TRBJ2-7,TGTGCCAGCAGCTTAGACCCCTTGAGCGAGCAGTACTTC,CASSLDPLSEQYF
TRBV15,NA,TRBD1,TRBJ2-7,TGTGCCACCAGCAGAGGGGGACAGGGAATCCACGAGCAGTACTTC,CATSRGGQGIHEQYF
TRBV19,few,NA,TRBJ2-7,TGTGCCAGTAGTATAGGCGCCAGGGGCGGCGAGCAGTACTTC,CASSIGARGGEQYF
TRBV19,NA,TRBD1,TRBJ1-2,TGTGCCAGTAGCAAAGGGGGACAGGGATATGGCTACACCTTC,CASSKGGQGYGYTF
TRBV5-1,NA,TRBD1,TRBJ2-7,TGCGCCAGCAGCATCCGGGACAGGGGGGTCCACGAGCAGTACTTC,CASSIRDRGVHEQYF
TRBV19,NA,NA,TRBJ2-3,TGTGCCAGTAGTCAACGGCAGCGAGATACGCAGTATTTT,CASSQRQRDTQYF
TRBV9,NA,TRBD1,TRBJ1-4,TGTGCCAGCAGCCCCACCGGGACAGGGGATGAAAAACTGTTTTTT,CASSPTGTGDEKLFF
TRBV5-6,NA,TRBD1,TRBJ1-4,TGTGCCAGCAGCTTGATCGGGACAGGGAACGAAAAACTGTTTTTT,CASSLIGTGNEKLFF
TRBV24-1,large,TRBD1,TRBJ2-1,TGTGCCACCAGTGAGCAACAGGGGGCCTACAATGAGCAGTTCTTC,CATSEQQGAYNEQFF
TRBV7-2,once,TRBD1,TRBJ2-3,TGTGCCAGCAGCCCGACAGGGGACCTAACAGATACGCAGTATTTT,CASSPTGDLTDTQYF
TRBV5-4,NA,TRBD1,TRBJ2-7,TGTGCCAGCAGCATCACAGGACAGGGGGAGCAGTACTTC,CASSITGQGEQYF
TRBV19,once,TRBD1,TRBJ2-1,TGTGCCAGTAGTACGGAGGGACAGGGGAACAATGAGCAGTTCTTC,CASSTEGQGNNEQFF
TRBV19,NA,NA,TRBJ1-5,TGTGCCAGTAGTGTCAGGAGGGCGGGACAGCCCCAGCATTTT,CASSVRRAGQPQHF
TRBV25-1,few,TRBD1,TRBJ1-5,TGTGCCAGATTACCGACAGGGGCAGATCAGCCCCAGCATTTT,CARLPTGADQPQHF
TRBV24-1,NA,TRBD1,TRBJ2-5,TGTGCCACCGCCGCTGATACAGGGGCCCAGTACTTC,CATAADTGAQYF